The 7 T cell receptor beta chains below come from one sample, sequenced in a study of shared clonotypes between healthy human individuals (dated by TCRdb to about 2020). Library generation was performed with the immunoSEQ multiplex PCR assay. TCRdb provides this immuneACCESS table in a form limited to in-frame rearrangements. Some clones are lacking; in checked studies, under half of them reflect an unresolved V gene, and why the rest are absent is not known. In this sample the table shows 2 million to 2.5 million clones, approximately 93% of which occur a single time. About 0.41% of the sample is held by the ten biggest clonotypes. Source material: naive CD4+ T cells from PBMCs. The cell subset or site label here, explained by the study, means: CD45RA+ positively selected. These receptors all stem from a man aged 18 to 35 in good health. Some clones in this sample may be carry-over from other donors' samples.

The rearrangement joins TRBV7-8 to TRBJ2-7; 11 bases are a match to TRBD2. J was trimmed by 7 bases and V by 4 bases; bases with no gene match: 15. Germline V gives CDR1 SGHVS, CDR2 FQNEAQ. The CDR3 is 17 amino acids. The CDR3, as DNA: TGTGCCAGCAGCTACAGGGGAGTAGCGGGAGGGCAGGGGGAGCAGTACTTC. This encodes CASSYRGVAGGQGEQYF. Together with reference TRBV7-8 and TRBJ2-7, the CDR3 gives the full variable domain: GAGVSQSPRYKVAKRGQDVALRCDPISGHVSLFWYQQALGQGPEFLTYFQNEAQLDKSGLPSDRFFAERPEGSVSTLKIQRTQQEDSAVYLCASSYRGVAGGQGEQYFGPGTRLTVT.

This clone was found a few times. Other DNA sequences within the sample encode an identical CDR3. The chain has TRBV7-3 and TRBJ1-1; no clear D. Germline V CDR1 and CDR2: SGHTA, FQGTGA. The V end lost 1 base, the J end lost 2 bases, and 5 bases lay between the germline ends. CDR3 length: 13 amino acids. The DNA for the CDR3 is TGTGCCAGCAGCTTAAGGTCTAACACTGAAGCTTTCTTT. Its protein is CASSLRSNTEAFF. The variable domain in full, with the rest retrieved from reference TRBV7-3 and TRBJ1-1, is GAGVSQTPSNKVTEKGKYVELRCDPISGHTALYWYRQSLGQGPEFLIYFQGTGAADDSGLPNDRFFAVRPEGSVSTLKIQRTERGDSAVYLCASSLRSNTEAFFGQGTRLTVV.

Note on this clone: The sample has other DNA sequences that encode this CDR3 too. The chain couples TRBV29-1 to TRBJ2-1, with a weak D call TRBD2 (6 bases). The germline CDR1 and CDR2 sequences are SQVTM and ANQGSEA. The CDR3 consists of 12 residues. Trimming removed 4 bases at V and 3 bases at J, with 7 bases between. For the CDR3, the DNA is TGCAGCGTTGGCGGGGTCTACAATGAGCAGTTCTTC. It translates to CSVGGVYNEQFF.

V and J are TRBV6-6 and TRBJ1-3; D gene uncertain. V was cut by 2 bases and J by 1 base, with 6 bases left in between. The V gene's germline CDR1 is MNHNY and CDR2 SVGAGI (reference sequence). The CDR3 has 14 residues. CDR3 protein: CASSYVRSGNTIYF. CDR3 sequence (DNA): TGTGCCAGCAGTTACGTCCGATCTGGAAACACCATATATTTT.

With respect to this clone: The same CDR3 also results from other DNA sequences found in this sample. This chain joins TRBV29-1 and TRBJ1-1, with a possible D match to TRBD1 (6 bases). With 7 bases removed from V and 1 base from J, the gap between germline ends came to 10 bases. The CDR3 loop spans 12 amino acids. Germline V gives CDR1 SQVTM, CDR2 ANQGSEA. The CDR3 region is CSGGRGNTEAFF. The CDR3 DNA sequence: TGCAGCGGCGGCAGGGGGAACACTGAAGCTTTCTTT.

Notes on this clone: Other DNA sequences in the same sample also yield this CDR3. The gene calls are TRBV6-6 and TRBJ1-1; D is ambiguous. The CDR3 is 13 residues long. V lost 2 bases and J lost 7, with 11 bases in between. Germline values: CDR1 MNHNY, CDR2 SVGAGI (reference sequence). The DNA of the CDR3 is TGTGCCAGCAGTTACGGACCCCCCCGTGAAGCTTTCTTT. This sequence encodes CASSYGPPREAFF.

This chain uses TRBV7-2 with TRBJ2-3; the D is unclear. The CDR3 sequence is 17 residues long. Trimming left V 4 bases short and J 0 bases short, with 17 bases between. Germline loops: CDR1 SGHTA, CDR2 FQGNSA. CDR3 sequence (DNA): TGTGCCAGCAGCTCCCGCCCCGCCCCCGGGAGCACAGATACGCAGTATTTT. Translation: CASSSRPAPGSTDTQYF.